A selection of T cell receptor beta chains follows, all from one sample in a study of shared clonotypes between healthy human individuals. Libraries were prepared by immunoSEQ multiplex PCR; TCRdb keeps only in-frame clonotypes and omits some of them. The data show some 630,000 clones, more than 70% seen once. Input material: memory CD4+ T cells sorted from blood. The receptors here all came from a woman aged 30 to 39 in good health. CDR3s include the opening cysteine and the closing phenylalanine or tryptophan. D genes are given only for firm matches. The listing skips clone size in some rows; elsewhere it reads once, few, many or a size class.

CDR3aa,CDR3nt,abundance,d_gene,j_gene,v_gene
CASSSSRDLQFF,TGTGCCAGCAGCTCGAGCCGGGACCTCCAGTTCTTC,-,-,TRBJ2-1,TRBV7-2
CASSIRLAGSDGELFF,TGTGCCAGTAGTATCAGACTAGCGGGATCCGACGGGGAGCTGTTTTTT,-,TRBD2,TRBJ2-2,TRBV19
CASSGDYSQPQHF,TGTGCCAGCTCAGGGGACTACAGCCAGCCCCAGCATTTT,-,-,TRBJ1-5,TRBV18
CASRETSDYNEQFF,TGTGCCAGTAGGGAGACTAGCGATTACAATGAGCAGTTCTTC,few,TRBD2,TRBJ2-1,TRBV19
CASSYTQGGYTEAFF,TGTGCCAGCAGTTACACCCAGGGGGGATACACTGAAGCTTTCTTT,-,TRBD1,TRBJ1-1,TRBV6-5
CASSMGWRNQPQHF,TGTGCCAGTAGTATGGGGTGGCGCAATCAGCCCCAGCATTTT,-,-,TRBJ1-5,TRBV19
CASSTSAVTDTQYF,TGTGCCAGCTCGACTAGCGCTGTCACAGATACGCAGTATTTT,-,TRBD2,TRBJ2-3,TRBV2
CAWSRQGNSPLHF,TGTGCCTGGAGCCGACAGGGCAATTCACCCCTCCACTTT,-,TRBD1,TRBJ1-6,TRBV30
CASSSPGSSYNEQFF,TGTGCCAGCAGTTCCCCTGGGAGCTCCTACAATGAGCAGTTCTTC,-,-,TRBJ2-1,TRBV28
CASRGVSDYGYTF,TGTGCCAGCAGGGGGGTCTCAGACTATGGCTACACCTTC,-,-,TRBJ1-2,TRBV27
CASRHPLEQYF,TGTGCCAGTAGACATCCTCTCGAGCAGTACTTC,-,-,TRBJ2-7,TRBV19
CASSERLAILYF,TGTGCCAGCAGTGAAAGGTTGGCTATACTTTACTTC,-,-,TRBJ2-5,TRBV6-1
CASSVGSSRYNEQFF,TGTGCCAGCAGCGTAGGGAGTAGTAGGTACAATGAGCAGTTCTTC,once,-,TRBJ2-1,TRBV9
CATSPDFSYEQYF,TGTGCCACCAGTCCGGACTTCTCCTACGAGCAGTACTTC,-,-,TRBJ2-7,TRBV15
CASSTIARDYEQYF,TGCGCCAGCAGCACAATAGCGCGGGACTACGAGCAGTACTTC,many,-,TRBJ2-7,TRBV4-1
CASSRQRDTEAFF,TGTGCCAGTAGTAGACAGCGGGACACTGAAGCTTTCTTT,-,-,TRBJ1-1,TRBV19
CASSLGTRRWELFF,TGTGCCAGCAGCTTGGGGACACGGAGGTGGGAGCTGTTTTTT,once,-,TRBJ2-2,TRBV5-4
CASSPRQSKDRGGTEAFF,TGTGCCAGCTCACCACGGCAGTCAAAGGACAGGGGAGGCACTGAAGCTTTCTTT,-,TRBD1,TRBJ1-1,TRBV18
CASSSDTLSNQPQHF,TGTGCCAGCAGTTCGGACACCTTATCTAATCAGCCCCAGCATTTT,-,-,TRBJ1-5,TRBV7-2
CASSSQGDEQYF,TGTGCCAGCAGTTCCCAGGGGGATGAGCAGTACTTC,-,TRBD1,TRBJ2-7,TRBV28
CASSIGRDTHGYTF,TGTGCCAGTAGTATAGGCCGGGACACTCACGGCTACACCTTC,few,-,TRBJ1-2,TRBV19
CASRASGQPQHF,TGTGCCAGCCGGGCATCAGGGCAGCCCCAGCATTTT,-,-,TRBJ1-5,TRBV6-1